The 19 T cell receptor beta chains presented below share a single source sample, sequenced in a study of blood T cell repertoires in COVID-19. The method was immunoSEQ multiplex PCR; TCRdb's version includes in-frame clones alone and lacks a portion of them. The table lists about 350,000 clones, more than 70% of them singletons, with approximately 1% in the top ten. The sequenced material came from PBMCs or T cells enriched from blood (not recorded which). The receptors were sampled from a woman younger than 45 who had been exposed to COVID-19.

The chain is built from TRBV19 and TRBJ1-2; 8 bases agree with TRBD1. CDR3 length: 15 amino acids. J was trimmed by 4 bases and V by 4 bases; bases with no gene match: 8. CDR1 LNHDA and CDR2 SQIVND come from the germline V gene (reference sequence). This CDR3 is CASSKRQGKGYGYTF. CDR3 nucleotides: TGTGCCAGTAGTAAAAGACAGGGGAAAGGCTATGGCTACACCTTC.

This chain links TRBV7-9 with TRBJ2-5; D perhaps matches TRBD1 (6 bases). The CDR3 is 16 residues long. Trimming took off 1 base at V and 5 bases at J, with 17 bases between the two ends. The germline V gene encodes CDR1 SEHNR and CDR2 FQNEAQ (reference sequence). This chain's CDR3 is CASSLGGHPGRETQYF. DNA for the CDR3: TGTGCCAGCAGCTTAGGGGGACATCCAGGCAGGGAGACCCAGTACTTC.

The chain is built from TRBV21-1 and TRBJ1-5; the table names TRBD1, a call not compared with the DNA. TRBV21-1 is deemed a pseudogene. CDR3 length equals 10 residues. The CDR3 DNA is TGTGCCAGCACCTGGGACAGGATTGGTTTT. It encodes CASTWDRIGF.

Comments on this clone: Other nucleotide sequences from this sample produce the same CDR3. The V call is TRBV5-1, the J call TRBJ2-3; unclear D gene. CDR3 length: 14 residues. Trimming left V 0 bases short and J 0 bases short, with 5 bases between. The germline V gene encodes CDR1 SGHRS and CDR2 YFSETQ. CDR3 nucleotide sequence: TGCGCCAGCAGCTTGGCTCTGAGCACAGATACGCAGTATTTT. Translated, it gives CASSLALSTDTQYF.

The CDR3 sequence: CAIADRATSTDTQYF. The CDR3, as DNA: TGTGCCATCGCTGACAGGGCCACTAGCACAGATACGCAGTATTTT. The chain combines TRBV10-3 with TRBJ2-3, with 7 bases identical to TRBD1. The CDR3 is 15 amino acids. V shed 8 bases and J 0 bases; nucleotides not matched to a gene: 8. The V gene's germline CDR1 is ENHRY and CDR2 SYGVKD.

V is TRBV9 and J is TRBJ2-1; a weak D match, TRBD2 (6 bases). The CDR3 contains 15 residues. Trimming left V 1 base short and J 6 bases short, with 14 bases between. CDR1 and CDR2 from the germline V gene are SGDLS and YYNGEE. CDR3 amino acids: CASSVRASVVNEQFF. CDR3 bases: TGTGCCAGCAGCGTACGGGCTAGCGTAGTCAATGAGCAGTTCTTC.

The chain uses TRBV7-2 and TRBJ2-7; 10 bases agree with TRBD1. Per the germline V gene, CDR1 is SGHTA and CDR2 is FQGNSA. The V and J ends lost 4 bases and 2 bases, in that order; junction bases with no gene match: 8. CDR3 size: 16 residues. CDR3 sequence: CASSSSGTGVPYEQYF. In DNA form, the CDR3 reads TGTGCCAGCAGCTCCTCCGGGACAGGGGTCCCCTACGAGCAGTACTTC. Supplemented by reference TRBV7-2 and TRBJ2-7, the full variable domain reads GAGVSQSPSNKVTEKGKDVELRCDPISGHTALYWYRQSLGQGLEFLIYFQGNSAPDKSGLPSDRFSAERTGGSVSTLTIQRTQQEDSAVYLCASSSSGTGVPYEQYFGPGTRLTVT.

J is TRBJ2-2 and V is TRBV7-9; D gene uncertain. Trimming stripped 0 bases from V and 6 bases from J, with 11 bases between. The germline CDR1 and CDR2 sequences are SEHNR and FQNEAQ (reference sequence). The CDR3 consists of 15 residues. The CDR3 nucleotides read TGTGCCAGCAGCTTAGCGTCCCTAGAGGCCGGGGAGCTGTTTTTT. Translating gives CASSLASLEAGELFF.

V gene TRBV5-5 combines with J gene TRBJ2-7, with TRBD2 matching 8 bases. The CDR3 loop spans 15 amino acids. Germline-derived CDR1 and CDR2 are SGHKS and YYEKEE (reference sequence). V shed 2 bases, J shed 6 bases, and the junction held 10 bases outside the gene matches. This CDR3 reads CASSLTGTRVSEQYF. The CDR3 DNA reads TGTGCCAGCAGCTTAACCGGGACTAGGGTCTCCGAGCAGTACTTC.

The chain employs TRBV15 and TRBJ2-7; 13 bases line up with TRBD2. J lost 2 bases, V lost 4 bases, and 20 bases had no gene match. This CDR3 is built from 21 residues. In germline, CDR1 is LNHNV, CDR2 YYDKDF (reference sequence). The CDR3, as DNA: TGTGCCACCAGCATTTCCACCCCCACTAGCGGGAGGGCCGTCCCTGCCTACGAGCAGTACTTC. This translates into CATSISTPTSGRAVPAYEQYF.

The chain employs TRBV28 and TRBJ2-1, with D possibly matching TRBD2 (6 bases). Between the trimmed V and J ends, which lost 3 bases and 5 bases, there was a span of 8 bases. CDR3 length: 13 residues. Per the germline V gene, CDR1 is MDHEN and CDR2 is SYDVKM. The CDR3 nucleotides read TGTGCCAGCAGTTTGCGGGGCCACAATGAGCAGTTCTTC. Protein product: CASSLRGHNEQFF.

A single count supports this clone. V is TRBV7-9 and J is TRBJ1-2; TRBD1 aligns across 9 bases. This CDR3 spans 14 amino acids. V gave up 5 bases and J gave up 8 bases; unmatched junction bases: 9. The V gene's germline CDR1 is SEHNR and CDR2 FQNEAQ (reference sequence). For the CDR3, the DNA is TGTGCCAGCAGCCCCGCGACAGGGGGTCGAGGCTACACCTTC. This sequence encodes CASSPATGGRGYTF.

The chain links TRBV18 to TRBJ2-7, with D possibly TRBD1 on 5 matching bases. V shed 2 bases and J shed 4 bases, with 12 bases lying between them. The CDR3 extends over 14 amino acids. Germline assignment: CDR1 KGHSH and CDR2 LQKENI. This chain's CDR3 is CASSPSQGSYEQYF. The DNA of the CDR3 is TGTGCCAGCTCACCATCCCAGGGAAGTTACGAGCAGTACTTC.

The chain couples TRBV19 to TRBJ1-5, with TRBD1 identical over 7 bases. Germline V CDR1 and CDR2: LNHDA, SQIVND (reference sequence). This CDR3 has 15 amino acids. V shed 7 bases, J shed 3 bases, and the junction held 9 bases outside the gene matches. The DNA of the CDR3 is TGTGCCAGTACCCCCGGGACAGCTCTCAATCAGCCCCAGCATTTT. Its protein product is CASTPGTALNQPQHF.

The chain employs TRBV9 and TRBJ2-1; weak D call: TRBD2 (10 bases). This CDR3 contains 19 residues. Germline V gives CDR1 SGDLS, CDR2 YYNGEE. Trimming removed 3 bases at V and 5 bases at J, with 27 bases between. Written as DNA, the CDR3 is TGTGCCAGCAGCGCACCGGGACAGGGATCAGCGGGAGGGAACAATGAGCAGTTCTTC. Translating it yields CASSAPGQGSAGGNNEQFF.

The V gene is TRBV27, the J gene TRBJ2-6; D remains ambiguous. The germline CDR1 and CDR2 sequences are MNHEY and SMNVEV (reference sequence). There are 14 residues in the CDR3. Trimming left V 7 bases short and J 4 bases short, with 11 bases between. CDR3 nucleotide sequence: TGTGCCAGCATGGTTGCGGCCGGGGCCAACGTCCTGACTTTC. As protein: CASMVAAGANVLTF. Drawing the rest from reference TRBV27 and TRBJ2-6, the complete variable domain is EAQVTQNPRYLITVTGKKLTVTCSQNMNHEYMSWYRQDPGLGLRQIYYSMNVEVTDKGDVPEGYKVSRKEKRNFPLILESPSPNQTSLYFCASMVAAGANVLTFGAGSRLTVL.

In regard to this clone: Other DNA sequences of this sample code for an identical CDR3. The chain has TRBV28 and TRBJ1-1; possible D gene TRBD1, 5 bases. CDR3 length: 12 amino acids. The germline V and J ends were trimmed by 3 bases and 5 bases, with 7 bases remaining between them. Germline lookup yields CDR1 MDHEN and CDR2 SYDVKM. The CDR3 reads CASSFGGTEAFF. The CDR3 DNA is TGTGCCAGCAGTTTCGGGGGAACTGAAGCTTTCTTT.

The CDR3 sequence is CASSWGTSGSTDTQYF. The CDR3 DNA reads as TGTGCCAGCAGTTGGGGGACTAGCGGTAGCACAGATACGCAGTATTTT. This chain connects TRBV6-5 to TRBJ2-3; 11 bases are shared with TRBD2. The CDR3 is 16 residues long. The germline V gene has CDR1 MNHEY and CDR2 SVGAGI. The V and J ends lost 4 bases and 0 bases, in that order; junction bases with no gene match: 3.

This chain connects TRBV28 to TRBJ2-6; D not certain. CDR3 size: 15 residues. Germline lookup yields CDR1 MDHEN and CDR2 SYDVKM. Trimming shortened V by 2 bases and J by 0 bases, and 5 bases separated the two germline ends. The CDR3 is CASSLEVSGANVLTF. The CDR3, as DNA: TGTGCCAGCAGTTTAGAGGTCTCTGGGGCCAACGTCCTGACTTTC. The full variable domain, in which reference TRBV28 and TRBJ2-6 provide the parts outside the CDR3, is DVKVTQSSRYLVKRTGEKVFLECVQDMDHENMFWYRQDPGLGLRLIYFSYDVKMKEKGDIPEGYSVSREKKERFSLILESASTNQTSMYLCASSLEVSGANVLTFGAGSRLTVL.